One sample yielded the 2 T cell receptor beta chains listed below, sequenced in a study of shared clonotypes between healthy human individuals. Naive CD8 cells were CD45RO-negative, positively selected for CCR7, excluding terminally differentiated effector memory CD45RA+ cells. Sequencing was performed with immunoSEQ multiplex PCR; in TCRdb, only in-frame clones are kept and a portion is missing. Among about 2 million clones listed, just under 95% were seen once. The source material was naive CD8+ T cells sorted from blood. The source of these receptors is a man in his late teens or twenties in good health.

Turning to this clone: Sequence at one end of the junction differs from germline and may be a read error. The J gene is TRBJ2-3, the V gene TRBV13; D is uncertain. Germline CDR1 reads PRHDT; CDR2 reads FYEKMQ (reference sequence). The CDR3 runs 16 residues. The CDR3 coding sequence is TGTGCCAGCAGCCTAGGTGGTGCAGGAGAGACAGATACGCAGTATTTT. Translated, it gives CASSLGGAGETDTQYF.

The CDR3 coding sequence is TGCGCCAGCAGCCCCCAGGAGCGGACCTACAATGAGCAGTTCTTC. Protein: CASSPQERTYNEQFF. The genes are TRBV4-1 and TRBJ2-1; a weak D match, TRBD2 (5 bases). Trimming pared 4 bases from V and 2 bases from J, leaving 12 bases between. The CDR3 contains 15 residues. CDR1 and CDR2 from the germline V gene are MGHRA and YSYEKL.